Below are 13 T cell receptor beta chains sequenced from a single sample in a study of CD8 T cells in Susac syndrome. Reverse transcription of roughly 0.45 to 1 ug RNA was carried out with random hexamers. TCRdb independently ran MiXCR on the immunoSEQ multiplex PCR reads; one entry per CDR3 protein. The sample includes about 160,000 distinct CDR3 sequences, 94% of them seen just once. The specimen sequenced was CD4+ T cells from PBMCs. These receptors were collected from a human donor with multiple sclerosis.

This clonotype appeared a few times. The rearrangement links TRBV5-4 to TRBJ1-2; the D is unclear. Germline loops: CDR1 SGHNT, CDR2 YYREEE (reference sequence). Trimming stripped 0 bases from V and 8 bases from J, with 8 bases between. There are 12 residues in the CDR3. CDR3 amino acids: CASSLAGPGYTF. For the CDR3, the DNA is TGTGCCAGCAGCTTGGCCGGCCCCGGCTACACCTTC.

V and J are TRBV19 and TRBJ1-1, with D unresolved. V was cut by 1 base and J by 9 bases, with 12 bases left in between. The germline V gene encodes CDR1 LNHDA and CDR2 SQIVND (reference sequence). The CDR3 has 13 amino acids. The CDR3 here is CASSIGTVPKAFF. The CDR3 bases are TGTGCCAGTAGTATAGGCACGGTTCCTAAAGCTTTCTTT.

V is TRBV30 and J is TRBJ1-1; D is ambiguous. V lost 4 bases to trimming and J lost 4 bases, with 22 bases between them. CDR3 size: 16 residues. CDR1 is GTSNPN, CDR2 SVGIG, per germline (reference sequence). CDR3 region: CAWTTLGLQPGTEAFF. CDR3 nucleotides: TGTGCCTGGACCACGCTAGGCCTGCAGCCCGGCACTGAAGCTTTCTTT.

This chain joins TRBV4-3 and TRBJ2-7; D is undetermined. The CDR3 has 14 amino acids. Germline-derived CDR1 and CDR2 are LGHNA and YSLEER. The V and J ends lost 2 bases and 2 bases respectively, with 10 bases between them. The DNA of the CDR3 is TGCGCCAGCAGCCAAAACGGAGCTCCCTACGAGCAGTACTTC. Translating gives CASSQNGAPYEQYF.

The gene calls are TRBV30 and TRBJ2-1; 8 nucleotides match TRBD2. CDR3 length equals 14 residues. J gave up 5 bases and V 5 bases, and 8 bases lay outside the gene matches. Germline V lookup: CDR1 GTSNPN, CDR2 SVGIG (reference sequence). The DNA of the CDR3 is TGTGCCTGGGACGGAGGACTAGCACACAATGAGCAGTTCTTC. It specifies CAWDGGLAHNEQFF.

V gene TRBV6-6 combines with J gene TRBJ2-7, with 9 bases identical to TRBD2. Germline-derived CDR1 and CDR2 are MNHNY and SVGAGI (reference sequence). Germline trimming cut 6 bases from V and 6 bases from J; bases unmatched to any gene: 6. The CDR3 is made up of 13 amino acids. The DNA of the CDR3 is TGTGCCAGCAGGGCGGGAGGGGGGGGCGAGCAGTACTTC. Residues: CASRAGGGGEQYF.

This rearrangement joins TRBV28 to TRBJ2-7; TRBD1 is a possible D gene (6 bases). The CDR3 extends over 13 amino acids. Trimming pared 9 bases from V and 3 bases from J, leaving 15 bases between. Germline V gene data show CDR1 as MDHEN and CDR2 as SYDVKM. The CDR3 DNA sequence: TGTGCCAGTGGGGGCCAATGGGTCTACGAGCAGTACTTC. Translating it yields CASGGQWVYEQYF.

This sequence joins TRBV27 and TRBJ2-1; TRBD2 aligns across 9 bases. The germline gives CDR1 MNHEY, CDR2 SMNVEV (reference sequence). V was pared by 4 bases and J by 10 bases, with 11 bases of the junction left unmatched. The CDR3 is made up of 15 amino acids. The CDR3, as DNA: TGTGCCAGCAGTTACCGGTTAGCGGGAGTTCGCGAGCAGTTCTTC. Its protein product is CASSYRLAGVREQFF.

The rearrangement uses TRBV12-3 or TRBV12-4 and TRBJ2-5; TRBD1 or TRBD2 may be the D gene (5 bases each). There are 12 residues in the CDR3. Trimming removed 7 bases from V and 10 bases from J, with 16 bases in between. CDR3 DNA sequence: TGTGCCAGCACCTCCCCGGGGCTTTACCAGTACTTC. Translated: CASTSPGLYQYF.

The chain employs TRBV12-3 or TRBV12-4 and TRBJ2-2; unclear D gene. Trimming pared 2 bases from V and 0 bases from J, leaving 7 bases between. The CDR3 has 15 amino acids. CDR3 sequence: CASSLNAANTGELFF. The CDR3 DNA follows: TGTGCCAGCAGTTTAAACGCTGCGAACACCGGGGAGCTGTTTTTT.

The table lists this clonotype with a count of one. The chain is built from TRBV5-6 and TRBJ2-2, with 7 bases aligning to TRBD1. V lost 5 bases, J lost 7 bases, and 8 bases stayed unmatched. There are 14 residues in the CDR3. Germline CDR1 and CDR2: SGHDT and YYEEEE. The CDR3 region is CASSLPRGYGELFF. In DNA form, the CDR3 reads TGTGCCAGCAGTCTACCCAGGGGGTACGGGGAGCTGTTTTTT.

The chain links TRBV7-2 to TRBJ1-5; D is unclear. V was cut by 1 base and J by 7 bases, with 8 bases left in between. The CDR3 is 13 residues long. The germline V gene encodes CDR1 SGHTA and CDR2 FQGNSA. The CDR3 protein is CASSLVVDQPQHF. CDR3 coding DNA: TGTGCCAGCAGCTTAGTAGTCGACCAGCCCCAGCATTTT. Full variable domain (rest looked up from reference TRBV7-2 and TRBJ1-5): GAGVSQSPSNKVTEKGKDVELRCDPISGHTALYWYRQSLGQGLEFLIYFQGNSAPDKSGLPSDRFSAERTGGSVSTLTIQRTQQEDSAVYLCASSLVVDQPQHFGDGTRLSIL.

The genes are TRBV6-5 and TRBJ2-7, with D maybe TRBD2 (5 bases). CDR1 and CDR2 (germline): MNHEY, SVGAGI. V was trimmed by 0 bases and J by 4 bases, leaving 13 bases between them. There are 15 residues in the CDR3. The CDR3 sequence is CASSYSRASLYEQYF. In nucleotides, the CDR3 is TGTGCCAGCAGTTACTCGAGGGCTAGCCTGTACGAGCAGTACTTC.